These 28 T cell receptor beta chains originate from one sample sequenced in a study of blood T cell repertoires in COVID-19. TCRdb keeps only in-frame clones here, not all; method: immunoSEQ multiplex PCR. Of about 200,000 clones listed, 86% are singletons. Sequencing was performed on PBMCs or T cells enriched from blood (not recorded which). The source is a man aged 40-50 years with acute COVID-19.

The V and J genes are TRBV6-5 and TRBJ2-3, with 11 bases aligning to TRBD2. The CDR3 sequence is 14 residues long. Looked up from germline, CDR1 is MNHEY and CDR2 is SVGAGI. With V trimmed by 7 bases and J by 6 bases, 6 bases remained unmatched. CDR3 bases: TGTGCCAGCACCATGGGACTAGCGGTGGATACGCAGTATTTT. Residues: CASTMGLAVDTQYF.

V gene TRBV27 combines with J gene TRBJ2-7, with TRBD1 matching 10 bases. CDR3 length: 14 amino acids. V lost 8 bases to trimming and J lost 9 bases; unmatched junction nucleotides: 13. Per the germline V gene, CDR1 is MNHEY and CDR2 is SMNVEV (reference sequence). The CDR3 protein is CASSRPSTGGGQYF. The CDR3 region has the DNA TGTGCCAGCTCCAGGCCCTCGACAGGGGGCGGGCAGTACTTC.

A few counts support this clone. This chain joins TRBV5-1 and TRBJ2-5; possible D gene TRBD2, 6 bases. Between the trimmed V and J ends, which lost 0 bases and 5 bases, there was a span of 8 bases. The CDR3 contains 13 residues. CDR1 is SGHRS, CDR2 YFSETQ, per germline. The CDR3 is CASSLAGDETQYF. Here the CDR3 DNA reads TGCGCCAGCAGCTTGGCGGGGGATGAGACCCAGTACTTC.

CDR3 in DNA: TGTGCCAGCAGCTTAATAGCGGAGACTTACGAGCAGTACTTC. Its protein product is CASSLIAETYEQYF. The chain has TRBV7-2 and TRBJ2-7, with a weak D call TRBD2 (6 bases). Germline values: CDR1 SGHTA, CDR2 FQGNSA. Trimming took off 2 bases at V and 4 bases at J, with 12 bases between the two ends. This CDR3 region has 14 residues. Full variable domain (rest looked up from reference TRBV7-2 and TRBJ2-7): GAGVSQSPSNKVTEKGKDVELRCDPISGHTALYWYRQSLGQGLEFLIYFQGNSAPDKSGLPSDRFSAERTGGSVSTLTIQRTQQEDSAVYLCASSLIAETYEQYFGPGTRLTVT.

The V call is TRBV9, the J call TRBJ2-5, with 9 bases identical to TRBD2. The CDR3 runs to 16 residues. J gave up 3 bases and V 0 bases, and 6 bases lay outside the gene matches. The V gene's germline CDR1 is SGDLS and CDR2 YYNGEE. This CDR3 is CASSVGGRLAEETQYF. The CDR3 DNA reads TGTGCCAGCAGCGTAGGTGGGAGACTAGCGGAAGAGACCCAGTACTTC.

The rearrangement links TRBV11-3 to TRBJ2-3; 8 bases map to TRBD2. This CDR3 contains 14 residues. The germline gives CDR1 SGHNT, CDR2 YENEEA. V lost 3 bases and J lost 4; bases outside the gene matches: 3. The CDR3 spells CASSFSGTPDTQYF. The CDR3 nucleotides read TGTGCCAGCAGCTTTAGCGGGACCCCAGATACGCAGTATTTT.

The V call is TRBV29-1, the J call TRBJ1-1; 7 bases map to TRBD1. The junction had 8 bases not matched to a gene; V was cut back by 6 bases and J by 4 bases. This CDR3 has 13 amino acids. Germline V CDR1 and CDR2: SQVTM, ANQGSEA. The CDR3 reads CSVVGQAGTEAFF. The CDR3, as DNA: TGCAGCGTGGTTGGACAGGCGGGCACTGAAGCTTTCTTT.

This chain joins TRBV2 and TRBJ2-7; 10 nucleotides line up with TRBD2. The CDR3 sequence is 15 residues long. V lost 1 base, J lost 10 bases, and 10 bases stayed unmatched. Germline V gene data show CDR1 as SNHLY and CDR2 as FYNNEI. CDR3 sequence (DNA): TGTGCCAGCAGTGAAGGCGGGCTAGCGGGAGTCCGTCAGTACTTC. This translates into CASSEGGLAGVRQYF. Drawing the rest from reference TRBV2 and TRBJ2-7, the complete variable domain is EPEVTQTPSHQVTQMGQEVILRCVPISNHLYFYWYRQILGQKVEFLVSFYNNEISEKSEIFDDQFSVERPDGSNFTLKIRSTKLEDSAMYFCASSEGGLAGVRQYFGPGTRLTVT.

The chain employs TRBV11-2 and TRBJ1-6, with 8 positions matching TRBD1. The CDR3 sequence is 13 residues long. From germline, CDR1 is SGHAT and CDR2 FQNNGV. J gave up 8 bases and V 3 bases, and 0 bases lay outside the gene matches. The CDR3 region is CASSLTGDSPLHF. The CDR3 DNA follows: TGTGCCAGCAGCTTGACAGGGGATTCACCCCTCCACTTT.

J is TRBJ1-6 and V is TRBV25-1; D is ambiguous. The CDR3 spans 16 residues. From germline, CDR1 is MGHDK and CDR2 SYGVNS. Trimming stripped 3 bases from V and 0 bases from J, with 9 bases between. The CDR3 DNA reads TGTGCCAGCAGTGATGCTCTTAGCTCCTATAATTCACCCCTCCACTTT. Amino acid sequence: CASSDALSSYNSPLHF. The variable domain in full, with the rest retrieved from reference TRBV25-1 and TRBJ1-6, is EADIYQTPRYLVIGTGKKITLECSQTMGHDKMYWYQQDPGMELHLIHYSYGVNSTEKGDLSSESTVSRIRTEHFPLTLESARPSHTSQYLCASSDALSSYNSPLHFGNGTRLTVT.

The chain uses TRBV3-1 (or the pseudogene TRBV3-2) and TRBJ2-1; TRBD2 is a possible D gene (5 bases). Germline CDR1 and CDR2: LGHDT and YNNKEL (reference sequence). This CDR3 comprises 17 residues. The germline V and J ends were trimmed by 4 bases and 0 bases, with 16 bases remaining between them. CDR3 in DNA: TGTGCCAGCAGCCGGCGCCGAGCGGTTAGCTCCTACAATGAGCAGTTCTTC. This codes for CASSRRRAVSSYNEQFF.

On this clone itself: One end of the junction does not line up with germline, which may come from a read error. V gene TRBV7-9 combines with J gene TRBJ2-7; D is uncertain. Germline V CDR1 and CDR2: SEHNR, FQNEAQ (reference sequence). The CDR3 spans 13 residues. The DNA for the CDR3 is TGTGCCAGCAGCTTACTGCCGCAGCCGAAGCTGGAGTTC. It is translated as CASSLLPQPKLEF.

V is TRBV5-1 and J is TRBJ1-1, with TRBD1 matching 7 bases. CDR1 SGHRS and CDR2 YFSETQ come from the germline V gene. After removal of 4 bases from V and 1 base from J, the junction contained 13 bases not matched to a gene. The CDR3 covers 17 residues. CDR3 in DNA: TGCGCCAGCAGCCCGACCCTGGGACAGAACTGGAACACTGAAGCTTTCTTT. Its translation is CASSPTLGQNWNTEAFF. The full variable domain, with the rest looked up from reference TRBV5-1 and TRBJ1-1, is KAGVTQTPRYLIKTRGQQVTLSCSPISGHRSVSWYQQTPGQGLQFLFEYFSETQRNKGNFPGRFSGRQFSNSRSEMNVSTLELGDSALYLCASSPTLGQNWNTEAFFGQGTRLTVV.

This clone was detected only once. The gene calls are TRBV9 and TRBJ1-2; D possibly corresponds to TRBD1 (6 bases). V lost 1 base to trimming and J lost 8 bases, with 12 bases between them. Per the germline V gene, CDR1 is SGDLS and CDR2 is YYNGEE. The CDR3 totals 13 residues. This CDR3 is CASSVKTGRGYTF. The CDR3 coding sequence is TGTGCCAGCAGCGTAAAGACAGGCCGGGGCTACACCTTC. Variable domain in full (rest from reference TRBV9 and TRBJ1-2): DSGVTQTPKHLITATGQRVTLRCSPRSGDLSVYWYQQSLDQGLQFLIQYYNGEERAKGNILERFSAQQFPDLHSELNLSSLELGDSALYFCASSVKTGRGYTFGSGTRLTVV.

V usage is TRBV28 and J usage is TRBJ2-3; TRBD2 aligns across 14 bases. Trimming at V came to 6 bases and at J to 3 bases, leaving 5 bases not matched to a gene. Looked up from germline, CDR1 is MDHEN and CDR2 is SYDVKM. The CDR3 has 16 amino acids. The CDR3 sequence: CASRPRLAGGTDTQYF. In nucleotides, the CDR3 is TGTGCCAGCAGGCCTAGACTAGCGGGAGGGACAGATACGCAGTATTTT.

This clone was observed once. CDR3 sequence (DNA): TGTGCCAGCAGTTTAGTCGGACAGGGAACTAATCAGCCCCAGCATTTT. Translation gives CASSLVGQGTNQPQHF. The chain uses TRBV28 and TRBJ1-5; 8 bases are a match to TRBD1. The V segment lost 2 bases and the J segment 4 bases; nucleotides outside the gene matches: 7. This CDR3 spans 16 amino acids. Looked up from germline, CDR1 is MDHEN and CDR2 is SYDVKM. Full variable domain (missing parts from reference TRBV28 and TRBJ1-5): DVKVTQSSRYLVKRTGEKVFLECVQDMDHENMFWYRQDPGLGLRLIYFSYDVKMKEKGDIPEGYSVSREKKERFSLILESASTNQTSMYLCASSLVGQGTNQPQHFGDGTRLSIL.

The chain recombines TRBV28 with TRBJ2-7; 10 positions match TRBD1. CDR1 is MDHEN, CDR2 SYDVKM, per germline. The CDR3 has 16 amino acids. V lost 2 bases, J lost 4 bases, and 8 bases stayed unmatched. CDR3 amino acids: CASSLRPGQGRYEQYF. In nucleotides, the CDR3 is TGTGCCAGCAGTTTACGACCGGGACAGGGGAGGTACGAGCAGTACTTC.

V is TRBV5-4 and J is TRBJ2-3; no firm D call. The CDR3 length is 16 residues. CDR1 and CDR2 from the germline V gene are SGHNT and YYREEE (reference sequence). Trimming pared 2 bases from V and 1 base from J, leaving 14 bases between. CDR3 DNA: TGTGCCAGCAGCTTTTCGAGCTTGGCGGGCACAGATACGCAGTATTTT. It specifies CASSFSSLAGTDTQYF.

The chain carries TRBV18 and TRBJ2-7; 12 nucleotides line up with TRBD1. J lost 4 bases, V lost 0 bases, and 1 base had no gene match. Per the germline V gene, CDR1 is KGHSH and CDR2 is LQKENI. The CDR3 covers 15 residues. In DNA, the CDR3 is TGTGCCAGCTCACCACCGGGACAGGGGGCTTACGAGCAGTACTTC. This sequence encodes CASSPPGQGAYEQYF.

This clone has a handful of counts. V usage is TRBV7-9 and J usage is TRBJ2-1; 11 bases fit TRBD2. Germline V CDR1 and CDR2: SEHNR, FQNEAQ (reference sequence). The CDR3 is 17 residues long. J lost 2 bases, V lost 5 bases, and 8 bases had no gene match. CDR3 sequence: CASSLPLAGGPYNEQFF. The DNA for the CDR3 is TGTGCCAGCAGCCTTCCCTTAGCGGGAGGGCCCTACAATGAGCAGTTCTTC.

This clone was seen a single time. This sequence joins TRBV19 and TRBJ1-2; 7 positions agree with TRBD1. After removal of 1 base from V and 3 bases from J, the junction contained 5 bases not matched to a gene. In germline, CDR1 is LNHDA, CDR2 SQIVND (reference sequence). The CDR3 loop spans 15 amino acids. The CDR3 DNA sequence: TGTGCCAGTAGTATAGCCGCCGGGACAGACTATGGCTACACCTTC. This gives the protein CASSIAAGTDYGYTF.

The gene calls are TRBV11-3 and TRBJ2-1; 11 bases align to TRBD2. The CDR3 covers 15 residues. The junction had 6 bases not matched to a gene; V was cut back by 7 bases and J by 4 bases. Germline V gene lookup returns CDR1 SGHNT and CDR2 YENEEA. The chain's CDR3 is CASNLTSGGYNEQFF. CDR3 coding DNA: TGTGCCAGCAACCTAACTAGCGGGGGTTACAATGAGCAGTTCTTC.

The chain carries TRBV7-2 and TRBJ1-4; unclear D gene. This CDR3 spans 14 amino acids. Trimming shortened V by 5 bases and J by 3 bases, and 10 bases separated the two germline ends. Germline lookup yields CDR1 SGHTA and CDR2 FQGNSA. The CDR3 sequence: CASSPRVSNEKLFF. The CDR3 coding sequence is TGTGCCAGCAGCCCCCGGGTCTCTAATGAAAAACTGTTTTTT.

The rearrangement joins TRBV14 to TRBJ2-7; D gene unclear. This CDR3 has 12 residues. Looked up from germline, CDR1 is SGHDN and CDR2 is FVKESK. Trimming took 4 bases from V and 7 from J, leaving 11 bases between them. In DNA form, the CDR3 reads TGTGCCAGCAGCCGCGGTCTGCTTGAGCAGTACTTC. It codes for CASSRGLLEQYF.

The J gene is TRBJ2-7, the V gene TRBV27, with 8 bases identical to TRBD2. The V gene's germline CDR1 is MNHEY and CDR2 SMNVEV (reference sequence). The V and J ends lost 5 bases and 6 bases, in that order; junction bases with no gene match: 30. The CDR3 runs to 21 residues. CDR3 loop: CASSITGTRFAVDGRISEQYF. CDR3 nucleotides: TGTGCCAGCAGTATCACCGGGACTAGATTTGCTGTTGATGGTAGGATAAGCGAGCAGTACTTC.

V and J are TRBV5-1 and TRBJ1-2, with TRBD1 identical over 7 bases. CDR1 and CDR2 from the germline V gene are SGHRS and YFSETQ. Trimming at V came to 5 bases and at J to 4 bases, leaving 14 bases not matched to a gene. The CDR3 length is 16 residues. CDR3 sequence reads: CASSHDLPGQLYGYTF. DNA of the CDR3: TGCGCCAGCAGTCACGACCTCCCGGGACAGCTCTATGGCTACACCTTC.

This clone was recorded only once. The genes are TRBV9 and TRBJ2-3, with D possibly TRBD2 on 5 matching bases. The V and J ends lost 4 bases and 4 bases respectively, with 19 bases between them. Germline CDR1 is SGDLS and CDR2 is YYNGEE. This CDR3 is 16 amino acids long. CDR3 loop: CASSLTVYGSSDTQYF. Written as DNA, the CDR3 is TGTGCCAGCAGCCTTACCGTTTATGGGAGTTCAGATACGCAGTATTTT. The full variable domain, completed using reference TRBV9 and TRBJ2-3, is DSGVTQTPKHLITATGQRVTLRCSPRSGDLSVYWYQQSLDQGLQFLIQYYNGEERAKGNILERFSAQQFPDLHSELNLSSLELGDSALYFCASSLTVYGSSDTQYFGPGTRLTVL.

The chain has TRBV21-1 and TRBJ2-5; the table gives TRBD2 as D, unverified against the DNA. TRBV21-1 is annotated as a pseudogene. This CDR3 contains 12 residues. The CDR3 here is CAMAGMGETQYF. CDR3 in DNA: TGTGCCATGGCGGGGATGGGCGAGACCCAGTACTTC.